This record concerns one TCR beta chain sequence. The sample comes from a study of blood T cell repertoires in COVID-19. CDR1 is MNHEY, CDR2 SMNVEV, per germline (reference sequence). This CDR3 is built from 15 residues. V lost 0 bases, J lost 1 base, and 0 bases stayed unmatched. Clones were sequenced by immunoSEQ multiplex PCR, and TCRdb holds only the in-frame ones, with some missing. The repertoire holds 200,000 to 250,000 clones, with over 75% as singletons. Sequenced: PBMCs or T cells enriched from blood (not recorded which). The V gene is TRBV27, the J gene TRBJ1-5; the match to TRBD1 covers 7 bases. This receptor was identified in a young woman who had been exposed to COVID-19. The CDR3 DNA sequence: TGTGCCAGCAGTTTATCGACAGGGAGCAATCAGCCCCAGCATTTT. This codes for CASSLSTGSNQPQHF.